This is a list of T cell receptor beta chains from one sample in a study of blood T cells in healthy people across ages. TCRdb used MiXCR to reprocess the 5' RACE reads, holding one entry per CDR3 protein. The sample carries roughly 1,800,000 distinct CDR3 sequences, around half recorded once. Sequenced: blood. These receptors all stem from a woman aged 40 to 55 in good health. CDR3s include the opening cysteine and the closing phenylalanine or tryptophan. The D gene is left open where the match is weak. Rows give clone size only sometimes, using once, few, many, or a class for an expanded clone.

>.|TRBV9|.|TRBJ1-1
CASSARANTEAFF
TGTGCCAGCAGCGCCAGGGCGAACACTGAAGCTTTCTTT
>TRBD2|TRBV7-9|.|TRBJ2-1
CASSLVTSGNEQFF
TGTGCCAGCAGCTTAGTGACTAGCGGGAATGAGCAGTTCTTC
>.|TRBV5-1|.|TRBJ2-5
CASSPRTVGVRQQYF
TGCGCCAGCAGCCCAAGGACCGTCGGGGTAAGGCAGCAGTACTTC
>.|TRBV27|.|TRBJ1-2
CASRAAGENYGYTF
TGTGCCAGCAGGGCCGCAGGGGAGAACTATGGCTACACCTTC
>TRBD2|TRBV28|.|TRBJ2-1
CASSSWRGKFNNEQFF
TGTGCCAGCAGTTCGTGGCGGGGGAAGTTTAACAATGAGCAGTTCTTC
>.|TRBV5-1|.|TRBJ2-5
CASSLGYRDQETQYF
TGCGCCAGCAGCTTGGGATATCGGGACCAAGAGACCCAGTACTTC
>.|TRBV6-2/TRBV6-3|.|TRBJ1-2
CASSYDLWDGRYGYTF
TGTGCCAGCAGTTACGATCTCTGGGACGGACGGTATGGCTACACCTTC
>TRBD1|TRBV4-1|.|TRBJ2-7
CASSQLPPSQGAGSYEQYF
TGCGCCAGCAGCCAGCTACCACCATCCCAGGGGGCTGGATCCTACGAGCAGTACTTC
>.|TRBV5-1|once|TRBJ2-5
CASSVPPETQYF
TGCGCCAGCAGCGTGCCGCCGGAGACCCAGTACTTC
>.|TRBV12-3/TRBV12-4|.|TRBJ1-1
CASMNVGMNTEAFF
TGTGCCAGCATGAATGTAGGGATGAACACTGAAGCTTTCTTT
>.|TRBV5-5|few|TRBJ1-2
CASSLFGRAVDGYTF
TGTGCCAGCAGCTTGTTTGGGAGAGCTGTGGATGGCTACACCTTC
>.|TRBV6-2/TRBV6-3|.|TRBJ2-5
CASSYRTGWILEQYF
TGTGCCAGCAGTTACCGGACTGGATGGATTTTGGAGCAGTACTTC
>.|TRBV20-1|.|TRBJ2-3
CSARPLSSYFRDTQYF
TGCAGTGCTAGACCGTTAAGTTCGTATTTTCGAGATACGCAGTATTTT
>.|TRBV29-1|.|TRBJ2-5
CSVEGLTGGQETQYF
TGCAGCGTTGAGGGCCTGACAGGCGGCCAAGAGACCCAGTACTTC
>.|TRBV24-1|.|TRBJ2-7
CATSEPDSYEQYF
TGTGCCACCAGTGAACCCGACTCCTACGAGCAGTACTTC
>TRBD1|TRBV6-1|.|TRBJ2-5
CASRSLTGGSETQYF
TGTGCCAGCAGGAGTTTGACAGGGGGCTCGGAGACCCAGTACTTC